This T cell receptor beta chain was identified in a study of blood T cell repertoires in COVID-19. Sequenced by immunoSEQ multiplex PCR; TCRdb stores in-frame clones only, minus some. This table has roughly 500,000 clones, 70% to 90% appearing once. What was sequenced was peripheral blood. This receptor was taken from a human donor in a cohort sampled during active COVID-19.

The CDR3 loop reads CASSLSQSTEAFF. DNA for the CDR3: TGTGCCAGCAGTTTAAGCCAAAGCACTGAAGCTTTCTTT. J is TRBJ1-1 and V is TRBV27; D remains unclear. In germline, CDR1 is MNHEY, CDR2 SMNVEV (reference sequence). Trimming shortened V by 2 bases and J by 4 bases, and 8 bases separated the two germline ends. The CDR3 consists of 13 residues.